This note documents a single T cell receptor (beta chain) sequence. Per the original methods: Reference gene primer amplification yielded estimated nucleated cell counts. The assay was immunoSEQ multiplex PCR, and TCRdb's table has in-frame clones only and misses some. From that table come the V and J calls and clone size; the DNA was used to work out D and trimming. The profile shows over 200,000 clones, around 86% of them singletons. This record belongs to a study of blood T cell repertoires in COVID-19. Trimming removed 7 bases at V and 4 bases at J, with 20 bases between. Germline assignment: CDR1 MDHEN and CDR2 SYDVKM. The CDR3 consists of 15 residues.

Source material: PBMCs or T cells enriched from blood (not recorded which). The V call is TRBV28, the J call TRBJ2-7; tentatively, D is TRBD1 (7 bases). This TCR was recovered from a man between 18 and 29 years old who had recovered from COVID-19. The CDR3 coding sequence is TGTGCCAGCAAGGGGGCCTCCGGGGGTTCATACGAGCAGTACTTC. Protein: CASKGASGGSYEQYF. Together with reference TRBV28 and TRBJ2-7, the CDR3 gives the full variable domain: DVKVTQSSRYLVKRTGEKVFLECVQDMDHENMFWYRQDPGLGLRLIYFSYDVKMKEKGDIPEGYSVSREKKERFSLILESASTNQTSMYLCASKGASGGSYEQYFGPGTRLTVT.